This T cell receptor beta chain was observed in a study of blood T cell repertoires in COVID-19. The protocol was immunoSEQ multiplex PCR, while the TCRdb copy is restricted to in-frame clones and leaves out a portion. In the table there are 150,000 to 200,000 clones, around 85% of which are singletons. This CDR3 has 16 amino acids. V is TRBV21-1 and J is TRBJ2-2; TRBD1, the table's D call, lacks a check against the DNA. TRBV21-1 is noted as a pseudogene. The source is a man in his fifties or sixties with acute or convalescent COVID-19. The sample was peripheral blood. The chain's CDR3 is CASSNTGTANTGELFF. CDR3 DNA: TGTGCCAGCAGCAACACCGGGACAGCGAACACCGGGGAGCTGTTTTTT.